The 31 T cell receptor beta chains below come from one sample, sequenced in a study of cytomegalovirus exposure and HLA in healthy donors. The PCR had 60 Vbeta and 13 Jbeta primers. Libraries were prepared by immunoSEQ multiplex PCR; TCRdb keeps only in-frame clonotypes and omits some of them. The sample lists about 180,000 clones; 70% to 75% were seen once. The specimen was PBMCs. These receptors came from a male donor in good health and CMV-seronegative.

The chain employs TRBV19 and TRBJ1-5, with 9 bases identical to TRBD1. J was trimmed by 1 base and V by 8 bases; bases with no gene match: 9. The CDR3 runs to 16 residues. The V gene's germline CDR1 is LNHDA and CDR2 SQIVND (reference sequence). CDR3 nucleotide sequence: TGTGCCAGTGGATGGGGGGACAGGGCAAGCAATCAGCCCCAGCATTTT. Protein: CASGWGDRASNQPQHF.

This chain connects TRBV4-1 to TRBJ1-2; no reliable D call. Trimming stripped 0 bases from V and 8 bases from J, with 19 bases between. The CDR3 covers 16 residues. Germline V gene data show CDR1 as MGHRA and CDR2 as YSYEKL. DNA of the CDR3: TGCGCCAGCAGCCAAGATTCCCGACAACGTCGTGTGGGCTACACCTTC. Translating it yields CASSQDSRQRRVGYTF.

The chain uses TRBV6-6 and TRBJ2-5; D uncertain. The DNA end is a closer match to TRBJ2-7, so the J assignment may be wrong. Germline V gene data show CDR1 as MNHNY and CDR2 as SVGAGI (reference sequence). The CDR3 runs to 12 residues. The CDR3 here is CASSSSSYEQYF. CDR3 DNA: TGTGCCAGCAGTTCAAGCTCCTACGAGCAGTACTTC.

V gene TRBV29-1 combines with J gene TRBJ2-7, with TRBD1 identical over 11 bases. V gave up 7 bases and J gave up 5 bases; unmatched junction bases: 7. The CDR3 extends over 13 amino acids. Per germline, CDR1 SQVTM and CDR2 ANQGSEA. The CDR3 bases are TGCAGCGGACTTAAGGGACAGGGGGACGAGCAGTACTTC. Translation gives CSGLKGQGDEQYF.

A note on this clone: At one boundary the junction diverges from the germline segment, which might be a read error. V and J are TRBV30 and TRBJ2-5; 8 nucleotides match TRBD1. This CDR3 is 11 amino acids long. Germline V lookup: CDR1 GTSNPN, CDR2 SVGIG (reference sequence). This CDR3 is CAWGQGPTTHF. Here the CDR3 DNA reads TGTGCCTGGGGACAGGGCCCTACGACGCACTTC.

This clone was seen only a few times. In nucleotides, the CDR3 is TGTGCCAGTAATTTCGCAGGGGCAAGGGGCTACACCTTC. It yields the protein CASNFAGARGYTF. The chain links TRBV25-1 to TRBJ1-2, with D possibly being TRBD1 (6 bases). CDR3 size: 13 residues. Trimming removed 9 bases from V and 8 bases from J, with 19 bases in between. CDR1 MGHDK and CDR2 SYGVNS come from the germline V gene.

This rearrangement joins TRBV7-9 to TRBJ2-7; a weak D match, TRBD2 (5 bases). The germline V gene encodes CDR1 SEHNR and CDR2 FQNEAQ (reference sequence). The CDR3 has 17 amino acids. Trimming removed 0 bases at V and 0 bases at J, with 15 bases between. CDR3 in amino acids: CASSLASRDSSSYEQYF. The CDR3 DNA sequence: TGTGCCAGCAGCTTAGCAAGCCGGGATTCGAGCTCCTACGAGCAGTACTTC. The variable domain in full, with the rest retrieved from reference TRBV7-9 and TRBJ2-7, is DTGVSQNPRHKITKRGQNVTFRCDPISEHNRLYWYRQTLGQGPEFLTYFQNEAQLEKSRLLSDRFSAERPKGSFSTLEIQRTEQGDSAMYLCASSLASRDSSSYEQYFGPGTRLTVT.

V usage is TRBV7-2 and J usage is TRBJ2-5; D unclear. Trimming took off 5 bases at V and 5 bases at J, with 6 bases between the two ends. This CDR3 region has 11 residues. From germline, CDR1 is SGHTA and CDR2 FQGNSA. CDR3 region: CASSPLETQYF. CDR3 DNA: TGTGCCAGCAGCCCCCTGGAGACCCAGTACTTC.

The DNA for the CDR3 is TGTGCCAGCAGTCTTCAACAGGGGGCCTATGGCTACACCTTC. It yields the protein CASSLQQGAYGYTF. This rearrangement joins TRBV6-1 to TRBJ1-2; TRBD1 matches at 9 bases. Germline CDR1 and CDR2: MNHNS and SASEGT. This CDR3 spans 14 amino acids. The J segment lost 4 bases and the V segment lost 5 bases, leaving 5 bases of the junction unmatched.

V and J are TRBV30 and TRBJ2-5; D possibly corresponds to TRBD1 (6 bases). Trimming removed 0 bases from V and 7 bases from J, with 18 bases in between. CDR1 is GTSNPN and CDR2 is SVGIG in the germline V gene (reference sequence). The CDR3 loop spans 15 amino acids. CDR3 sequence: CAWSVRDTVVWTQYF. The CDR3 nucleotides are TGTGCCTGGAGTGTCCGGGACACCGTCGTTTGGACCCAGTACTTC. Based on the CDR3 plus reference TRBV30 and TRBJ2-5, the full variable domain is SQTIHQWPATLVQPVGSPLSLECTVEGTSNPNLYWYRQAAGRGLQLLFYSVGIGQISSEVPQNLSASRPQDRQFILSSKKLLLSDSGFYLCAWSVRDTVVWTQYFGPGTRLLVL.

The rearrangement links TRBV12-5 to TRBJ1-2; D is possibly TRBD1 (6 bases). The CDR3 runs 14 residues. Trimming removed 5 bases at V and 2 bases at J, with 12 bases between. Per the germline V gene, CDR1 is LGHNT and CDR2 is FRNRAP. DNA of the CDR3: TGTGCTAGTGGTCTAAACAGGGTGAACTATGGCTACACCTTC. Translating gives CASGLNRVNYGYTF.

The genes are TRBV6-5 and TRBJ2-7, with D maybe TRBD1 (6 bases). Trimming left V 0 bases short and J 2 bases short, with 11 bases between. This CDR3 contains 15 residues. Germline V CDR1 and CDR2: MNHEY, SVGAGI. The CDR3 sequence is CASSYSRAGAYEQYF. CDR3 DNA: TGTGCCAGCAGTTACTCGAGGGCAGGGGCCTACGAGCAGTACTTC.

This chain connects TRBV7-9 to TRBJ2-3; the D gene is possibly TRBD2 (6 bases). Germline V gene data show CDR1 as SEHNR and CDR2 as FQNEAQ (reference sequence). The V end lost 3 bases, the J end lost 2 bases, and 12 bases lay between the germline ends. The CDR3 extends over 15 amino acids. CDR3 DNA: TGTGCCAGCAGCTTTAGCGGTGGCTTCACAGATACGCAGTATTTT. Translating it yields CASSFSGGFTDTQYF.

The genes are TRBV20-1 and TRBJ2-1, with D possibly TRBD2 on 5 matching bases. Looked up from germline, CDR1 is DFQATT and CDR2 is SNEGSKA (reference sequence). The V and J ends lost 3 bases and 15 bases respectively, with 15 bases between them. The CDR3 is made up of 11 amino acids. CDR3 sequence: CSASESDSRFF. The CDR3 DNA sequence: TGCAGTGCTAGTGAGTCGGACTCCCGGTTCTTC.

The rearrangement joins TRBV10-2 to TRBJ1-1; D remains unclear. V was shortened by 3 bases and J by 0 bases, with 8 bases between the two germline ends. The germline CDR1 and CDR2 sequences are WSHSY and SAAADI. CDR3 length: 14 amino acids. DNA of the CDR3: TGCGCCAGCAGTGACGGGATAATGAACACTGAAGCTTTCTTT. Encoded protein: CASSDGIMNTEAFF.

The chain couples TRBV10-3 to TRBJ2-1; D is undetermined. The length of the CDR3 is 14 residues. Germline V gene data show CDR1 as ENHRY and CDR2 as SYGVKD. The germline V and J ends were trimmed by 4 bases and 0 bases, with 7 bases remaining between them. The CDR3: CAISAERSYNEQFF. CDR3 DNA: TGTGCCATCAGTGCAGAGCGCTCCTACAATGAGCAGTTCTTC.

The V gene is TRBV6-5, the J gene TRBJ2-7; D is ambiguous. The germline CDR1 and CDR2 sequences are MNHEY and SVGAGI. The CDR3 runs 14 residues. The V and J ends lost 0 bases and 4 bases respectively, with 10 bases between them. CDR3 sequence (DNA): TGTGCCAGCAGTTACTCGCTTACTTATTACGAGCAGTACTTC. It translates to CASSYSLTYYEQYF.

This clone has only a few counts. The chain employs TRBV7-8 and TRBJ2-3; 15 nucleotides align to TRBD2. There are 17 residues in the CDR3. Germline CDR1 reads SGHVS; CDR2 reads FQNEAQ. With 2 bases clipped from V and 3 bases from J, the junction kept 3 bases outside the gene matches. The CDR3 nucleotides are TGTGCCAGCAGCTTATCTGGGACTAGCGGGAGGACAGATACGCAGTATTTT. It specifies CASSLSGTSGRTDTQYF. The entire variable domain, with the rest obtained from reference TRBV7-8 and TRBJ2-3, is as follows: GAGVSQSPRYKVAKRGQDVALRCDPISGHVSLFWYQQALGQGPEFLTYFQNEAQLDKSGLPSDRFFAERPEGSVSTLKIQRTQQEDSAVYLCASSLSGTSGRTDTQYFGPGTRLTVL.

This clone has more than one count but fewer than ten. The rearrangement links TRBV15 to TRBJ1-3, with D perhaps matching TRBD1 (6 bases). The V and J ends lost 0 bases and 3 bases respectively, with 15 bases between them. Germline V lookup: CDR1 LNHNV, CDR2 YYDKDF (reference sequence). The CDR3 totals 17 residues. The CDR3 reads CATSRDITSTGGNTIYF. CDR3 nucleotides: TGTGCCACCAGCAGAGATATCACATCGACAGGTGGAAACACCATATATTTT.

The CDR3 sequence: CASSRQGTGEKLFF. In DNA form, the CDR3 reads TGTGCCAGCAGCCGACAGGGAACGGGCGAAAAACTGTTTTTT. The genes are TRBV6-1 and TRBJ1-4, with 7 bases fitting TRBD1. V lost 6 bases to trimming and J lost 8 bases; unmatched junction nucleotides: 9. The CDR3 spans 14 residues. CDR1 and CDR2 (germline): MNHNS, SASEGT.

The gene calls are TRBV7-2 and TRBJ2-1; 9 nucleotides line up with TRBD2. Trimming took 1 base from V and 7 from J; bases not matched to a gene: 8. The germline gives CDR1 SGHTA, CDR2 FQGNSA. This CDR3 spans 16 amino acids. This chain's CDR3 is CASSLVGLAISNEQFF. Here the CDR3 DNA reads TGTGCCAGCAGCTTAGTAGGACTAGCGATTAGTAATGAGCAGTTCTTC.

J is TRBJ2-7 and V is TRBV5-1; possibly TRBD1 for D (5 bases). The germline CDR1 and CDR2 sequences are SGHRS and YFSETQ. The CDR3 is made up of 14 amino acids. Trimming removed 0 bases from V and 2 bases from J, with 9 bases in between. The CDR3 reads CASSLAAGTYEQYF. In DNA, the CDR3 is TGCGCCAGCAGCTTGGCGGCAGGGACCTACGAGCAGTACTTC.

The V and J genes are TRBV30 and TRBJ1-5, with 10 bases lining up with TRBD1. Unmatched junction bases numbered 7, after V lost 3 bases and J lost 5 bases. Germline V CDR1 and CDR2: GTSNPN, SVGIG (reference sequence). The CDR3 covers 15 residues. The CDR3 region has the DNA TGTGCCTGGAGCATTAGGGACAGGGGATATCAGCCCCAGCATTTT. It specifies CAWSIRDRGYQPQHF.

CDR3 protein: CASSLFTGDYGYTF. DNA for the CDR3: TGTGCCAGCAGCTTATTCACAGGGGACTATGGCTACACCTTC. The chain has TRBV5-5 and TRBJ1-2; TRBD1 matches 7 bases. Germline CDR1 is SGHKS and CDR2 is YYEKEE (reference sequence). Trimming removed 2 bases from V and 3 bases from J; junction bases left unmatched: 4. CDR3 length equals 14 residues.

The chain employs TRBV9 and TRBJ2-1, with D uncertain. V was trimmed by 0 bases and J by 5 bases, leaving 9 bases between them. Germline CDR1 reads SGDLS; CDR2 reads YYNGEE. The CDR3 runs to 14 residues. CDR3 loop: CASSVVLTDNEQFF. CDR3 in DNA: TGTGCCAGCAGCGTAGTCCTCACAGACAATGAGCAGTTCTTC.

This rearrangement joins TRBV4-1 to TRBJ2-1; D is perhaps TRBD1 (6 bases). V lost 3 bases, J lost 7 bases, and 13 bases lay in between. Germline CDR1 is MGHRA and CDR2 is YSYEKL. The CDR3 totals 14 residues. CDR3 nucleotides: TGCGCCAGCAGCCATGATAGGGGGTTAAATGAGCAGTTCTTC. Encoded protein: CASSHDRGLNEQFF.

The chain couples TRBV6-5 to TRBJ1-4, with TRBD1 identical over 7 bases. The ends lost 0 bases at V and 7 bases at J; junction bases unmatched: 5. Germline CDR1 and CDR2: MNHEY and SVGAGI. This CDR3 is built from 15 residues. CDR3 nucleotides: TGTGCCAGCAGTTACTCGAACAGGGGAGGTGAAAAACTGTTTTTT. Encoded protein: CASSYSNRGGEKLFF.

The rearrangement links TRBV28 to TRBJ1-1, with a possible D match to TRBD1 (5 bases). The CDR3 runs to 12 residues. Trimming cost V 3 bases and J 3 bases, with 5 bases left between them. Germline assignment: CDR1 MDHEN and CDR2 SYDVKM. The CDR3 loop is CASSLTDTEAFF. DNA for the CDR3: TGTGCCAGCAGTTTGACAGACACTGAAGCTTTCTTT.

The V gene is TRBV4-1, the J gene TRBJ2-7, with unresolved D. Germline-derived CDR1 and CDR2 are MGHRA and YSYEKL. V dropped 4 bases and J dropped 0 bases, with 10 bases sitting between them. The CDR3 sequence is 14 residues long. The chain's CDR3 is CASSPRAGSYEQYF. DNA for the CDR3: TGCGCCAGCAGCCCCCGTGCAGGCTCCTACGAGCAGTACTTC.

This chain joins TRBV27 and TRBJ2-7; D ambiguous. Germline V gives CDR1 MNHEY, CDR2 SMNVEV (reference sequence). Between the trimmed V and J ends, which lost 5 bases and 4 bases, there was a span of 9 bases. The CDR3 has 12 amino acids. This chain's CDR3 is CASSDDIYEQYF. The CDR3 nucleotides are TGTGCCAGCAGTGATGACATTTACGAGCAGTACTTC.

This chain joins TRBV9 and TRBJ1-4; 9 bases align to TRBD1. The V gene's germline CDR1 is SGDLS and CDR2 YYNGEE. This CDR3 is 20 amino acids long. V lost 1 base, J lost 6 bases, and 19 bases stayed unmatched. CDR3 coding DNA: TGTGCCAGCAGCGTAAACCCTACTCCGGGACAGGGCAATATAGATGAAAAACTGTTTTTT. The encoded protein is CASSVNPTPGQGNIDEKLFF.